This T cell receptor (beta chain) stems from a study of early T cells in non-severe SARS-CoV-2 infection. TCRdb passed the 5' RACE reads through MiXCR, listing each CDR3 protein once. The table includes 65,000 to 75,000 distinct CDR3 sequences, 11% detected once. Germline V gene sequence: CDR1 SNHLY, CDR2 FYNNEI. The CDR3 consists of 14 residues. Trimming cost V 4 bases and J 5 bases, with 15 bases left between them. The receptor's source is an adult who was a healthcare worker with PCR-confirmed SARS-CoV-2 infection or an uninfected control (not recorded which). This chain uses TRBV2 with TRBJ2-7; D gene ambiguous. Sequenced input: whole blood. The chain's CDR3 is CASSATVGGHEQYF. The CDR3, as DNA: TGTGCCAGCAGTGCCACCGTCGGCGGCCACGAGCAGTACTTC.